Included here is one T cell receptor beta chain sequence, with context. The data were obtained in a study of blood T cell repertoires in COVID-19. Across the study: Some COVID-19 samples were acute and others convalescent; all came from the United States, Italy and Spain. Sources were T cells, B-cell-depleted T cells, or PBMCs; the material itself was cDNA or gDNA.

In the original workflow: Cell counts per sample came from amplifying reference gene primers. The assay was immunoSEQ multiplex PCR, and TCRdb's table has in-frame clones only and misses some. The DNA gave D and trimming, while V, J and clone size come from that table. The sample holds 43,000 or so clones; 75% to 90% are singletons and the top ten take under 9%. J gave up 8 bases and V 1 base, and 11 bases lay outside the gene matches. The V gene's germline CDR1 is KGHSH and CDR2 LQKENI. This CDR3 spans 16 amino acids. This TCR was recovered from a man in his 60s with active COVID-19. Source material: peripheral blood. This chain links TRBV18 with TRBJ2-1; TRBD2 matches at 7 bases. The CDR3 DNA follows: TGTGCCAGCTCACCACAGGTTAGCGGGTTGGGCGATGAGCAGTTCTTC. Translated: CASSPQVSGLGDEQFF.